This is a list of T cell receptor beta chains from one sample in a study of technical replicates of blood from a few donors. Produced via immunoSEQ multiplex PCR; TCRdb's table is partial and in-frame only. The repertoire holds about 83,000 clones, about 91% seen once, with approximately 0.39% in the top ten. Sequences were obtained from T cells isolated from PBMCs. The receptors come from a human donor in good health. The CDR3 runs from the conserved cysteine through the conserved F or W. The D gene is left open where the match is weak. Some rows mark clone size as missing; the rest say once, few, many or name a class of expanded clone.

length: 14; D: .; size: .; V: TRBV7-6; J: TRBJ1-4; DNA: TGTGCCAGCAGCTTAGGTGGCTCTAATGAAAAACTGTTTTTT; CDR3: CASSLGGSNEKLFF
length: 15; D: .; size: few; V: TRBV7-8; J: TRBJ2-1; DNA: TGTGCCAGCAGCTTATTGGGGTCTAGCCCCAATGAGCAGTTCTTC; CDR3: CASSLLGSSPNEQFF
length: 15; D: TRBD2; size: once; V: TRBV2; J: TRBJ2-1; DNA: TGTGCCAGCAGTGAGACTAGCGGGTGGGCCAATGAGCAGTTCTTC; CDR3: CASSETSGWANEQFF
length: 14; D: TRBD1; size: .; V: TRBV6-5; J: TRBJ1-6; DNA: TGTGCCAGCAGAAGGACAGGGAGAGAGTCACCCCTCCACTTT; CDR3: CASRRTGRESPLHF
length: 15; D: .; size: .; V: TRBV19; J: TRBJ2-6; DNA: TGTGCCAGTAGTAGAGTACGCTCTGGGGCCAACGTCCTGACTTTC; CDR3: CASSRVRSGANVLTF
length: 13; D: .; size: .; V: TRBV7-9; J: TRBJ1-2; DNA: TGTGCCAGCAGCTTATCGGAGACCTCTGGCTACACCTTC; CDR3: CASSLSETSGYTF
length: 15; D: .; size: .; V: TRBV5-1; J: TRBJ1-3; DNA: TGCGCCAGCAGCTTGGCCCCGGGATCGGGAAACACCATATATTTT; CDR3: CASSLAPGSGNTIYF
length: 12; D: .; size: .; V: TRBV6-1; J: TRBJ2-7; DNA: TGTGCCACCGAGGAGGGTTTCTACGAGCAGTACTTC; CDR3: CATEEGFYEQYF
length: 11; D: .; size: .; V: TRBV30; J: TRBJ1-1; DNA: TGTGCCTGGATTATACCCCGGGAAGCTTTCTTT; CDR3: CAWIIPREAFF
length: 17; D: TRBD2; size: .; V: TRBV11-2; J: TRBJ2-1; DNA: TGTGCCAGCAGCTTGGGTACTAGCGGTATTCTCTGGAATGAGCAGTTCTTC; CDR3: CASSLGTSGILWNEQFF
length: 12; D: .; size: .; V: TRBV7-9; J: TRBJ2-7; DNA: TGTGCCAGCAGCTCCGACAGGTACGAGCAGTACTTC; CDR3: CASSSDRYEQYF
length: 15; D: TRBD1; size: .; V: TRBV4-1; J: TRBJ2-7; DNA: TGCGCCAGCAGCCAAGATCCAGGGGGAGTCGACGAGCAGTACTTC; CDR3: CASSQDPGGVDEQYF
length: 15; D: .; size: .; V: TRBV11-3; J: TRBJ1-1; DNA: TGTGCCAGCAGCTTAAGGTCCGAGGGCAACACTGAAGCTTTCTTT; CDR3: CASSLRSEGNTEAFF
length: 16; D: TRBD2; size: .; V: TRBV7-2; J: TRBJ2-7; DNA: TGTGCCAGCAGCACGGCTAGCGGGAGATTCTCCTACGAGCAGTACTTC; CDR3: CASSTASGRFSYEQYF
length: 12; D: .; size: .; V: TRBV19; J: TRBJ1-2; DNA: TGTGCCAGTAGTATGACACCCTACGGCTACACCTTC; CDR3: CASSMTPYGYTF
length: 14; D: .; size: .; V: TRBV29-1; J: TRBJ2-1; DNA: TGCAGCGTCCTCGGAGGGCCTGTCTACAATGAGCAGTTCTTC; CDR3: CSVLGGPVYNEQFF
length: 13; D: .; size: .; V: TRBV30; J: TRBJ1-5; DNA: TGTGCCTGGAGTCCCGGGGGCAATCAGCCCCAGCATTTT; CDR3: CAWSPGGNQPQHF
length: 15; D: TRBD2; size: .; V: TRBV9; J: TRBJ2-1; DNA: TGTGCCAGCAGCGTAGATACTAGCGGGAACAATGAGCAGTTCTTC; CDR3: CASSVDTSGNNEQFF
length: 16; D: .; size: .; V: TRBV7-6; J: TRBJ2-1; DNA: TGTGCCAGCAGCTTAGCGCGGAGAAGCTCCTACAATGAGCAGTTCTTC; CDR3: CASSLARRSSYNEQFF
length: 17; D: .; size: once; V: TRBV2; J: TRBJ1-5; DNA: TGTGCCAGCAGTGAGGCAAGGCGGGGGATGACGAATCAGCCCCAGCATTTT; CDR3: CASSEARRGMTNQPQHF
length: 13; D: .; size: .; V: TRBV30; J: TRBJ2-1; DNA: TGTGCCTGGAGACGGGGAGGTGTCGATGAGCAGTTCTTC; CDR3: CAWRRGGVDEQFF
length: 15; D: .; size: .; V: TRBV6-1; J: TRBJ1-5; DNA: TGTGCCAGCAGTGAAGAAACAGGGCCGGTTCAGCCCCAGCATTTT; CDR3: CASSEETGPVQPQHF
length: 13; D: .; size: .; V: TRBV5-1; J: TRBJ1-1; DNA: TGCGCCAGCAGCTTGACAGGGATGGGGGAAGCTTTCTTT; CDR3: CASSLTGMGEAFF